A selection of T cell receptor beta chains follows, all from one sample in a study of T-cell memory formation after mild COVID-19. MiXCR, run by TCRdb on the 5' RACE reads, gives a single entry per CDR3 protein. The table shows 150,000 to 200,000 distinct CDR3 sequences, with 11% occurring only once. Sequencing was carried out using PBMCs or a T cell subset sorted from them (not recorded which). The receptors originated from a man between 18 and 29 years old who had mild COVID-19 (a few samples of this study predate the infection). Cell type and time point are not known. Both conserved end residues are part of each CDR3. The D gene is left open where the match is weak. Clone size is shown for a subset of rows, as once, few, many or a class of expanded clone.

>TRBJ1-5|TRBD1|few|14|TRBV30
TGTGCCTGGAATACCCAGGGGGCTGGACAGCCCCAGCATTTT
CAWNTQGAGQPQHF
>TRBJ2-1|TRBD2|NA|15|TRBV24-1
TGTGCCACCAGTGAGGCGGGGGGGCCGAGGAATGAGCAGTTCTTC
CATSEAGGPRNEQFF
>TRBJ2-5|TRBD2|few|14|TRBV9
TGTGCCAGCAGCGTTAGCGGGGTCCAAGAGACCCAGTACTTC
CASSVSGVQETQYF
>TRBJ2-7|TRBD1|NA|15|TRBV7-2
TGTGCCAGCAGCTACTCCGGGACAGGCCTCTACGAGCAGTACTTC
CASSYSGTGLYEQYF
>TRBJ1-4|NA|few|13|TRBV5-1
TGCGCCAGCAGCTTGCAGGGCACTGAAAAACTGTTTTTT
CASSLQGTEKLFF
>TRBJ1-4|TRBD1|NA|14|TRBV6-1
TGTGCCAGCAGTTCAGGGGGCGCCAATGAAAAACTGTTTTTT
CASSSGGANEKLFF
>TRBJ2-3|NA|few|15|TRBV12-3/TRBV12-4
TGTGCCAGCAGTTTTGGTGCGGGACAGTCAGATACGCAGTATTTT
CASSFGAGQSDTQYF
>TRBJ2-2|NA|few|13|TRBV5-1
TGCGCCAGCAGCTGGGGGGGCAACGGGGAGCTGTTTTTT
CASSWGGNGELFF
>TRBJ2-5|TRBD2|many|14|TRBV2
TGTGCCAGCAGCGGTAGCGGGGGGGCCGAGACCCAGTACTTC
CASSGSGGAETQYF
>TRBJ2-1|TRBD2|few|14|TRBV30
TGTGCCTGGAGCCCGGGGGGTCAAGCCAATGAGCAGTTCTTC
CAWSPGGQANEQFF
>TRBJ1-2|TRBD1|NA|13|TRBV24-1
TGTGCCACCAGTGACCCAGGGGGAGGTGGCTACACCTTC
CATSDPGGGGYTF
>TRBJ2-4|TRBD1|few|16|TRBV9
TGTGCCAGCAGCCCTGGACAGGGGGCTAGCGAAAACATTCAGTACTTC
CASSPGQGASENIQYF
>TRBJ2-5|NA|NA|13|TRBV12-3/TRBV12-4
TGTGCCAGCAGCTCCGGGGCCCAAGAGACCCAGTACTTC
CASSSGAQETQYF
>TRBJ1-4|NA|NA|16|TRBV4-3
TGCGCCAGCAGCCAAGATTTAGGCACAAGACGCGAAAAACTGTTTTTT
CASSQDLGTRREKLFF
>TRBJ1-2|NA|few|14|TRBV3-1
TGTGCCAGCAGCCCCGACTGGACCAACTATGGCTACACCTTC
CASSPDWTNYGYTF
>TRBJ2-5|NA|NA|13|TRBV12-3/TRBV12-4
TGTGCCAGCAAAGTATCTCGGACGGGGACCCAGTACTTC
CASKVSRTGTQYF
>TRBJ2-5|NA|many|12|TRBV10-3
TGTGCCATCAGTGTGTCTGCGGAGACCCAGTACTTC
CAISVSAETQYF
>TRBJ1-4|NA|few|15|TRBV12-3/TRBV12-4
TGTGCCAGCAGTTTACAAGCCGGTCCCCGCGGGAAACTGTTTTTT
CASSLQAGPRGKLFF
>TRBJ2-1|TRBD2|NA|16|TRBV12-3/TRBV12-4
TGTGCCAGCAGGTCTAGCGGGGGGAGCTCCTACAATGAGCAGTTCTTC
CASRSSGGSSYNEQFF
>TRBJ2-2|NA|NA|17|TRBV5-1
TGCGCCAGCAGCTCTCCCCCTGACGGGAAAAACACCGGGGAGCTGTTTTTT
CASSSPPDGKNTGELFF
>TRBJ2-5|NA|many|15|TRBV10-2
TGCGCCAGCAGTGAGTCTCGGGTCGTCCAAGAGACCCAGTACTTC
CASSESRVVQETQYF
>TRBJ1-1|NA|NA|19|TRBV7-9
TGTGCCAGCAGCTTAAGTTCGGGGGAGTGGGTGAAGATGAACACTGAAGCTTTCTTT
CASSLSSGEWVKMNTEAFF
>TRBJ1-6|NA|NA|14|TRBV12-3/TRBV12-4
TGTGCCAGCAGTTTATACAGCGGAAATTCACCCCTCCACTTT
CASSLYSGNSPLHF
>TRBJ2-7|NA|few|14|TRBV18
TGTGCCAGCTCTCTCGCGACAGCCTCCTACGAGCAGTACTTC
CASSLATASYEQYF
>TRBJ1-1|NA|few|13|TRBV2
TGTGCCAGCAGTGAGATGGGGAACACTGAAGCTTTCTTT
CASSEMGNTEAFF
>TRBJ2-5|NA|NA|12|TRBV2
TGTGCCAGCAGAGTAGATGGTGAGACCCAGTACTTC
CASRVDGETQYF
>TRBJ2-3|NA|NA|17|TRBV5-1
TGCGCCAGCAGCTTGGAACCCCGGGGAGAGGGCACAGATACGCAGTATTTT
CASSLEPRGEGTDTQYF
>TRBJ1-2|NA|NA|12|TRBV6-5
TGTGCCAGCAGCTCAGGGGTTTGGGGCTACACCTTC
CASSSGVWGYTF
>TRBJ1-5|TRBD1|few|15|TRBV4-2
TGTGCCAGCAGCCGAGTGGACAGGGGCAATCAGCCCCAGCATTTT
CASSRVDRGNQPQHF
>TRBJ2-3|NA|few|15|TRBV5-1
TGCGCCAGCAGCTTGGCCATAGGGTACACAGATACGCAGTATTTT
CASSLAIGYTDTQYF
>TRBJ2-7|NA|few|14|TRBV5-1
TGCGCCAGCAGAGGAGGGGACAGAGGCTACGAGCAGTACTTC
CASRGGDRGYEQYF
>TRBJ2-3|NA|NA|13|TRBV7-8
TGTGCCAGCGGGGGGCGGAGCACAGATACGCAGTATTTT
CASGGRSTDTQYF
>TRBJ1-6|NA|many|17|TRBV7-8
TGTGCCAGCAGCCTAGGCCTCCTTCAGGGACCCAATTCACCCCTCCACTTT
CASSLGLLQGPNSPLHF
>TRBJ2-3|NA|NA|15|TRBV5-1
TGCGCCAGCAGCTTGAAGTCAGGAGATGGAGATACGCAGTATTTT
CASSLKSGDGDTQYF
>TRBJ2-3|TRBD2|many|14|TRBV20-1
TGCAGTGCTCCCCTTAGCGGGGGGGGGGATACGCAGTATTTT
CSAPLSGGGDTQYF
>TRBJ2-3|NA|NA|13|TRBV7-2
TGTGCCAGCAGCCGACAGGACCCAGATACGCAGTATTTT
CASSRQDPDTQYF